This is a list of T cell receptor beta chains from one sample in a study of cytomegalovirus exposure and HLA in healthy donors. Sequencing was performed with immunoSEQ multiplex PCR; in TCRdb, only in-frame clones are kept and a portion is missing. The table lists roughly 180,000 clones, 79% of them singletons. The sequenced sample was PBMCs. The receptor set was obtained from a girl aged 5 to 17 in good health and CMV-seropositive. Both conserved end residues are part of each CDR3. Fields, in order: V gene, J gene, clone size, D gene, CDR3 protein, CDR3 DNA. A D gene is named only where the DNA matches it firmly. The size of a clone is reported for some rows only, either as once, few or many, or as a class for expanded clones.

TRBV6-1	TRBJ1-1	-	TRBD1	CASSEHDAHYRGTEAFF	TGTGCCAGCAGTGAACATGACGCCCATTACAGGGGTACTGAAGCTTTCTTT
TRBV4-1	TRBJ1-6	-	-	CASSQAPTGNSPLHF	TGCGCCAGCAGCCAAGCGCCCACAGGTAATTCACCCCTCCACTTT
TRBV27	TRBJ2-2	-	-	CASSLTWGAGELFF	TGTGCCAGCAGTTTAACCTGGGGAGCCGGGGAGCTGTTTTTT
TRBV6-6	TRBJ1-3	-	-	CASSYGRVYGNTIYF	TGTGCCAGCAGTTACGGGCGGGTTTATGGAAACACCATATATTTT
TRBV10-3	TRBJ2-7	once	-	CAISEVRQDSYEQYF	TGTGCCATCAGTGAGGTTCGGCAGGACTCCTACGAGCAGTACTTC
TRBV11-3	TRBJ2-7	-	TRBD1	CASSYGTGVFYEQYF	TGTGCCAGCAGCTACGGGACAGGGGTTTTTTACGAGCAGTACTTC
TRBV19	TRBJ1-2	-	-	CASSIDERAGGGGYTF	TGTGCCAGTAGTATAGATGAGAGGGCGGGCGGGGGTGGCTACACCTTC
TRBV29-1	TRBJ1-2	-	-	CSAAGPDYGYTF	TGCAGCGCGGCGGGGCCTGACTATGGCTACACCTTC
TRBV14	TRBJ1-6	-	TRBD1	CASSQAGQNSPLHF	TGTGCCAGCAGCCAAGCGGGACAGAATTCACCCCTCCACTTT
TRBV19	TRBJ1-2	-	TRBD1	CASSPATGANYGYTF	TGTGCCAGTAGCCCTGCGACAGGGGCTAACTATGGCTACACCTTC
TRBV10-3	TRBJ2-3	-	TRBD2	CAALAGAATDTQYF	TGTGCCGCCCTAGCGGGGGCCGCCACAGATACGCAGTATTTT
TRBV5-1	TRBJ2-3	few	TRBD1	CASSLATTGTDTQYF	TGCGCCAGCAGCTTGGCCACGACAGGGACAGATACGCAGTATTTT
TRBV27	TRBJ1-1	-	-	CASSPTGNTEAFF	TGTGCCAGCAGCCCGACAGGGAACACTGAAGCTTTCTTT
TRBV19	TRBJ2-6	-	TRBD1	CASSNGQGLSGANVLTF	TGTGCCAGTAGTAATGGACAGGGTCTCTCTGGGGCCAACGTCCTGACTTTC